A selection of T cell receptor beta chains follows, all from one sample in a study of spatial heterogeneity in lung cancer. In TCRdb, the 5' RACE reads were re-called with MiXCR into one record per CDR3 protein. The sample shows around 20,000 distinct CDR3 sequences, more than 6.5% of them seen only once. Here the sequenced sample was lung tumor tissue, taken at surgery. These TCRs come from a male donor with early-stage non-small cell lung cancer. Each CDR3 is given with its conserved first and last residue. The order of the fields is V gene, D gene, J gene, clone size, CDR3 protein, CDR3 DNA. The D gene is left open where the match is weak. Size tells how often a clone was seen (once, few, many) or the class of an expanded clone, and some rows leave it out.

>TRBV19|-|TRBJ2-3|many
CASSFLRPDTQYF
TGTGCCAGTAGTTTCCTTAGGCCGGATACGCAGTATTTT
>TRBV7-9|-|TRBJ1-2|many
CASSQDYGYTF
TGTGCCAGCAGCCAGGACTATGGCTACACCTTC
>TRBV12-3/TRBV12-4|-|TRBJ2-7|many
CASSSPTNYEQYF
TGTGCCAGCAGTTCCCCCACTAATTACGAGCAGTACTTC
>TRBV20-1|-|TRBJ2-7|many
CSARGGWGESSYEQYF
TGCAGTGCTAGAGGGGGCTGGGGGGAGAGCTCCTACGAGCAGTACTTC
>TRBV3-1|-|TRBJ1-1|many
CASSQSWGNTEAFF
TGTGCCAGCAGCCAATCGTGGGGAAACACTGAAGCTTTCTTT
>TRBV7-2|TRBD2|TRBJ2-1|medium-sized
CASSLDGGVPREQFF
TGTGCCAGCAGCTTAGACGGGGGGGTCCCTCGAGAGCAGTTCTTC
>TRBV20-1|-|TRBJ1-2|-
CSAQDSSGWYGYTF
TGCAGTGCTCAGGACAGCTCAGGGTGGTATGGCTACACCTTC
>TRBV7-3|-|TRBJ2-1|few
CASSPVRGNEQFF
TGTGCCAGCAGCCCCGTCCGGGGGAATGAGCAGTTCTTC
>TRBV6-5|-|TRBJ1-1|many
CASSRPRGTEAFF
TGTGCCAGCAGCCGACCGAGGGGCACTGAAGCTTTCTTT
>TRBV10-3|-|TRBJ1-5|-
CAINQGPNQPQNF
TGTGCCATCAACCAGGGCCCCAATCAGCCCCAGAATTTT
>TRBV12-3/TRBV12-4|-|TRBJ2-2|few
CASSLRFGRYTGELFF
TGTGCCAGCAGTTTGCGTTTTGGCAGATACACCGGGGAGCTGTTTTTT
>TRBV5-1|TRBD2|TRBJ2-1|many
CASSLVPGLASYNEQFF
TGCGCCAGCAGCTTGGTGCCCGGACTAGCGTCCTACAATGAGCAGTTCTTC
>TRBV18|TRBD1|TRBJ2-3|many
CASSLGQVPSSTDTQYF
TGTGCCAGCTCACTCGGACAGGTACCGTCTAGCACAGATACGCAGTATTTT
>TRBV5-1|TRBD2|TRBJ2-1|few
CASSWLSGGAGNEQFF
TGCGCCAGCAGCTGGCTTAGCGGGGGGGCCGGCAATGAGCAGTTCTTC
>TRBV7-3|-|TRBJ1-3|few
CASSLGGLSSGNTIYF
TGTGCCAGCAGCCTGGGGGGGCTGAGCTCTGGAAACACCATATATTTT
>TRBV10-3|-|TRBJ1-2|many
CAISGELGTAGYTF
TGTGCCATCAGTGGAGAGTTAGGGACCGCTGGCTACACCTTC
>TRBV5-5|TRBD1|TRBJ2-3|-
CASSSTGQGGLDTQYF
TGTGCCAGCAGCTCAACGGGACAGGGAGGTTTAGATACGCAGTATTTT
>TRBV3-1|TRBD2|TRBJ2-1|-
CASSPGTSGGNEQFF
TGTGCCAGCAGCCCCGGGACTAGCGGGGGGAATGAGCAGTTCTTC
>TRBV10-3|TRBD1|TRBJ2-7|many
CAISEPGQGVEQYF
TGTGCCATCAGTGAACCAGGACAGGGGGTCGAGCAGTACTTC
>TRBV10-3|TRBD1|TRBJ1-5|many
CATNDRGKDQPQHF
TGTGCCACCAACGACAGGGGGAAGGACCAGCCCCAGCATTTT
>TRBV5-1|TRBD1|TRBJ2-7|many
CASSLLRQGGYEQYF
TGCGCCAGCAGCTTGCTCCGACAGGGTGGGTACGAGCAGTACTTC
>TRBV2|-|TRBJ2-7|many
CASRAQQGSNEQYF
TGTGCCAGCAGGGCCCAACAGGGTTCCAACGAGCAGTACTTC
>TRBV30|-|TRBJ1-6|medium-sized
CAWIVTGFNSPLHF
TGTGCCTGGATCGTAACTGGGTTCAATTCACCCCTCCACTTT
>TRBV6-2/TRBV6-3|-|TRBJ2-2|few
CASSYLLASGELFF
TGTGCCAGCAGTTACTTATTAGCTTCCGGGGAGCTGTTTTTT
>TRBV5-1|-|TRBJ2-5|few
CASSLAGRVTQETQYF
TGCGCCAGCAGCTTGGCGGGGCGGGTTACCCAAGAGACCCAGTACTTC
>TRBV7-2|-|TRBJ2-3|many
CASSLVPGTSTDTQYF
TGTGCCAGCAGCTTAGTCCCTGGGACTAGCACAGATACGCAGTATTTT
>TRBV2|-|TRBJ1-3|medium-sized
CASSEGIEIYF
TGTGCCAGCAGTGAAGGGATTGAGATATATTTT
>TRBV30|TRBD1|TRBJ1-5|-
CAWSSTGGFWPQHF
TGTGCCTGGAGTTCAACAGGGGGCTTCTGGCCCCAGCATTTT
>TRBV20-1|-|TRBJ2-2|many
CSAIETGTVNTGELFF
TGCAGTGCTATAGAGACCGGGACGGTAAACACCGGGGAGCTGTTTTTT
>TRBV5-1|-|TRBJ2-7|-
CASSLEADSYEQYF
TGCGCCAGCAGCTTGGAAGCGGATTCCTACGAGCAGTACTTC
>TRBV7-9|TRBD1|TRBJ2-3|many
CASSLGRTGGRDTQYF
TGTGCCAGCAGCTTAGGCAGGACAGGGGGACGGGATACGCAGTATTTT
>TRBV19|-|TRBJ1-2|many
CASKKGTTASAQDFNYGYTF
TGTGCCAGTAAGAAGGGGACCACCGCCAGCGCGCAAGACTTTAACTATGGCTACACCTTC
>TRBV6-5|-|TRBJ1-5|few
CATRGTPGQPQHF
TGTGCCACCCGTGGGACTCCGGGGCAGCCCCAGCATTTT
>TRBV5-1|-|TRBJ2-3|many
CASSLGYSSQDTQYF
TGCGCCAGCAGCTTGGGGTATTCCAGCCAGGATACGCAGTATTTT
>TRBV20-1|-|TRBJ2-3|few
CSAKAGSTDTQYF
TGCAGTGCTAAGGCAGGGTCCACAGATACGCAGTATTTT
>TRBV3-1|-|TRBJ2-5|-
CASSGGPPGQYF
TGTGCCAGCAGCGGGGGGCCGCCGGGCCAGTACTTC
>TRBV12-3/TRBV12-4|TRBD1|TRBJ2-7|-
CASSVYRDRDHEQYF
TGTGCCAGCAGTGTATACCGGGACAGGGACCACGAGCAGTACTTC
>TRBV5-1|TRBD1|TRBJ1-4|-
CASSQRTGNNEKLFF
TGCGCCAGCAGCCAGAGGACAGGGAATAACGAAAAACTGTTTTTT
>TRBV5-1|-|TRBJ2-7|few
CASSLGTGVPYEQYF
TGCGCCAGCAGCTTGGGGACGGGGGTCCCCTACGAGCAGTACTTC
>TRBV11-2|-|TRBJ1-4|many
CASSLARGELFF
TGTGCCAGCAGCTTAGCCCGGGGAGAACTGTTTTTT
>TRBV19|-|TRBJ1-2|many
CASSIGWGRGYGYTF
TGTGCCAGTAGTATAGGATGGGGGCGCGGCTATGGCTACACCTTC
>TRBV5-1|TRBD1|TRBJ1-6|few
CASRQGQGESPLHF
TGCGCCAGCAGGCAAGGACAGGGAGAATCACCCCTCCACTTT
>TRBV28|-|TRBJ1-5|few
CASIPATVSNQPQHF
TGTGCCAGCATCCCTGCGACAGTTAGCAATCAGCCCCAGCATTTT
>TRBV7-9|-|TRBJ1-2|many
CASSLGDTSAGGYTF
TGTGCCAGCAGCTTAGGGGACACATCAGCTGGAGGCTACACCTTC
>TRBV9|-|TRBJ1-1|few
CASSPGVLGMNTEAFF
TGTGCCAGCTCTCCCGGGGTACTCGGCATGAACACTGAAGCTTTCTTT